Below, 30 T cell receptor beta chains from the same sample are listed, as sequenced in a study of cytomegalovirus exposure and HLA in healthy donors. Some clones are missing from TCRdb's copy, which holds only in-frame ones; the method was immunoSEQ multiplex PCR. The profile shows about 170,000 clones, about nine tenths of them singletons. Sequencing input: PBMCs. The receptors were sampled from a young woman in good health and CMV-seronegative.

The chain links TRBV7-8 to TRBJ2-7; perhaps D is TRBD1 or TRBD2 (5 bases each). Trimming took 4 bases from V and 7 from J, leaving 17 bases between them. The CDR3 loop spans 14 amino acids. CDR1 and CDR2 (germline): SGHVS, FQNEAQ. This CDR3 reads CASSSGPTYGEQYF. In nucleotides, the CDR3 is TGTGCCAGCAGCTCGGGACCGACCTACGGGGAGCAGTACTTC.

The chain joins TRBV5-1 to TRBJ1-2, with D unresolved. Trimming removed 7 bases at V and 7 bases at J, with 17 bases between. Germline loops: CDR1 SGHRS, CDR2 YFSETQ. This CDR3 is 13 amino acids long. CDR3 bases: TGCGCCAGCTCCGAGGGTTCTATCGCTGGCTACACCTTC. This sequence encodes CASSEGSIAGYTF.

The chain links TRBV7-8 to TRBJ2-4; 8 bases agree with TRBD1. The V gene's germline CDR1 is SGHVS and CDR2 FQNEAQ. The junction had 9 bases not matched to a gene; V was cut back by 4 bases and J by 7 bases. The CDR3 totals 15 residues. The CDR3 region has the DNA TGTGCCAGCAGCTCAAGGACAGGGAATGGGAACATTCAGTACTTC. Encoded protein: CASSSRTGNGNIQYF.

The gene calls are TRBV27 and TRBJ2-5; a weak D match, TRBD2 (7 bases). The DNA end favors TRBJ2-7, so the J call may be wrong. Germline V gene data show CDR1 as MNHEY and CDR2 as SMNVEV (reference sequence). This CDR3 comprises 15 residues. CDR3 sequence (DNA): TGTGCCAGCAGTTCCGGGGGGCTAGCGTCCTACGAGCAGTACTTC. Translating it yields CASSSGGLASYEQYF.

This sequence joins TRBV7-2 and TRBJ1-1, with D unresolved. The CDR3 length is 16 residues. V lost 1 base and J lost 0, with 12 bases in between. Germline V gene lookup returns CDR1 SGHTA and CDR2 FQGNSA. In DNA, the CDR3 is TGTGCCAGCAGCTTAGAAGTGGCGGGTATGAACACTGAAGCTTTCTTT. As protein: CASSLEVAGMNTEAFF.

The chain uses TRBV5-4 and TRBJ1-6; no clear D. Trimming pared 0 bases from V and 7 bases from J, leaving 5 bases between. Germline V gene data show CDR1 as SGHNT and CDR2 as YYREEE (reference sequence). The CDR3 runs 13 residues. For the CDR3, the DNA is TGTGCCAGCAGCTTGGTACGGAATTCACCCCTCCACTTT. Protein product: CASSLVRNSPLHF.

The chain employs TRBV13 and TRBJ2-7, with D possibly being TRBD1 (6 bases). This CDR3 comprises 15 residues. The ends were cut back, 4 bases at V and 0 bases at J, with 13 bases in the middle. The germline CDR1 and CDR2 sequences are PRHDT and FYEKMQ (reference sequence). The CDR3 reads CASSSRGLRSYEQYF. CDR3 coding DNA: TGTGCCAGCAGCTCCAGGGGTCTTCGCTCCTACGAGCAGTACTTC.

The CDR3 is CASSWGQGSYEQYF. The CDR3 nucleotides are TGCGCCAGCAGCTGGGGACAGGGCTCCTACGAGCAGTACTTC. The rearrangement uses TRBV5-1 and TRBJ2-7; 9 positions agree with TRBD1. Germline trimming cut 3 bases from V and 0 bases from J; bases unmatched to any gene: 1. CDR3 size: 14 residues. Germline V gene data show CDR1 as SGHRS and CDR2 as YFSETQ.

This clone was seen once. The chain uses TRBV14 and TRBJ1-1, with D possibly TRBD1 on 6 matching bases. V was shortened by 4 bases and J by 4 bases, with 16 bases between the two germline ends. CDR1 is SGHDN, CDR2 FVKESK, per germline. The CDR3 covers 15 residues. The CDR3 DNA reads as TGTGCCAGCAGCCCCTTGAGACAGGCCCCCACTGAAGCTTTCTTT. Protein sequence: CASSPLRQAPTEAFF.

This clone was detected only once. V gene TRBV7-2 combines with J gene TRBJ1-4; D ambiguous. Per the germline V gene, CDR1 is SGHTA and CDR2 is FQGNSA. V was cut by 6 bases and J by 0 bases, with 11 bases left in between. The CDR3 is made up of 15 amino acids. CDR3 in DNA: TGTGCCAGCAGTTTAACCATCTCAACTAATGAAAAACTGTTTTTT. Translating it yields CASSLTISTNEKLFF.

The chain combines TRBV6-5 with TRBJ2-3, with D possibly being TRBD1 (5 bases). This CDR3 region has 13 residues. The V end was cut by 8 bases, the J end by 6 bases, with 15 bases between. Per germline, CDR1 MNHEY and CDR2 SVGAGI. The CDR3 nucleotides are TGTGCCAGCGCATCAAGGGGCCCCGATACGCAGTATTTT. Protein: CASASRGPDTQYF.

The rearrangement uses TRBV30 and TRBJ2-1; TRBD2 might be the D (6 bases). This CDR3 has 13 amino acids. V lost 5 bases and J 5 bases, leaving 13 bases between the germline ends. Germline V gives CDR1 GTSNPN, CDR2 SVGIG (reference sequence). This CDR3 is CAWAGSKDNEQFF. The CDR3 coding sequence is TGTGCCTGGGCCGGGAGCAAGGACAATGAGCAGTTCTTC.

The V call is TRBV7-9, the J call TRBJ1-2, with a weak D call TRBD1 (5 bases). CDR3 length: 13 amino acids. The V gene's germline CDR1 is SEHNR and CDR2 FQNEAQ (reference sequence). V lost 1 base, J lost 8 bases, and 11 bases lay in between. In nucleotides, the CDR3 is TGTGCCAGCAGCTTAGGAGACAGCCGCGGCTACACCTTC. Protein sequence: CASSLGDSRGYTF.

Written as DNA, the CDR3 is TGTGCCAGCAGCTTAGACCGCGGGGGCACGAACACCGGGGAGCTGTTTTTT. Translating it yields CASSLDRGGTNTGELFF. The chain joins TRBV11-2 to TRBJ2-2, with a weak D call TRBD2 (7 bases). The CDR3 runs to 17 residues. The V end was cut by 0 bases, the J end by 0 bases, with 11 bases between. The germline CDR1 and CDR2 sequences are SGHAT and FQNNGV.

The gene calls are TRBV28 and TRBJ1-2; D is perhaps TRBD1 (5 bases). Germline loops: CDR1 MDHEN, CDR2 SYDVKM. Trimming took 5 bases from V and 3 from J, leaving 10 bases between them. The length of the CDR3 is 13 residues. The CDR3 DNA reads as TGTGCCAGCAGTCAGGGACCGGACTATGGCTACACCTTC. As protein: CASSQGPDYGYTF.

The chain's CDR3 is CASSWGLYNEQFF. The CDR3 DNA is TGTGCCAGCAGCTGGGGGCTCTACAATGAGCAGTTCTTC. The V call is TRBV4-2, the J call TRBJ2-1; a possible D gene is TRBD1 (6 bases). Germline V gene data show CDR1 as LGHNA and CDR2 as YNFKEQ. With 5 bases removed from V and 3 bases from J, the gap between germline ends came to 8 bases. The CDR3 totals 13 residues.

This clone was picked up one time. The chain links TRBV5-6 to TRBJ2-3; D is unclear. Trimming took off 0 bases at V and 4 bases at J, with 6 bases between the two ends. Germline assignment: CDR1 SGHDT and CDR2 YYEEEE. CDR3 length equals 13 residues. The CDR3 reads CASSLGVSDTQYF. The CDR3 DNA reads as TGTGCCAGCAGCTTGGGAGTGTCAGATACGCAGTATTTT.

The rearrangement joins TRBV15 to TRBJ2-7; tentatively, D is TRBD2 (5 bases). The CDR3 runs to 17 residues. Between the trimmed V and J ends, which lost 0 bases and 2 bases, there was a span of 17 bases. Per germline, CDR1 LNHNV and CDR2 YYDKDF (reference sequence). The CDR3: CATSRDPPLDGTYEQYF. The CDR3, as DNA: TGTGCCACCAGCAGAGACCCCCCCCTTGACGGGACCTACGAGCAGTACTTC.

This chain joins TRBV9 and TRBJ1-4, with D possibly TRBD1 on 5 matching bases. Deletions cut 4 bases from V and 5 bases from J, with 15 bases between. Germline CDR1 is SGDLS and CDR2 is YYNGEE. CDR3 length equals 15 residues. CDR3 amino acids: CASSPSGRTNEKLFF. The CDR3, as DNA: TGTGCCAGCAGCCCCTCAGGGCGGACGAATGAAAAACTGTTTTTT.

In DNA, the CDR3 is TGCGCCAGCAGCGTCCGGGACAAGGGCACTGAAGCTTTCTTT. Translation gives CASSVRDKGTEAFF. The chain employs TRBV5-1 and TRBJ1-1, with D possibly TRBD1 on 6 matching bases. The CDR3 contains 14 residues. Germline V gives CDR1 SGHRS, CDR2 YFSETQ. The V end lost 4 bases, the J end lost 4 bases, and 14 bases lay between the germline ends.

The chain recombines TRBV4-3 with TRBJ2-1; 11 positions agree with TRBD2. Trimming cost V 1 base and J 2 bases; bases outside gene matches: 4. The CDR3 totals 17 residues. Per germline, CDR1 LGHNA and CDR2 YSLEER. DNA of the CDR3: TGCGCCAGCAGCCAAGGACTAGCGGGAAGCACCTACAATGAGCAGTTCTTC. It is translated as CASSQGLAGSTYNEQFF.

This chain uses TRBV15 with TRBJ1-5; D unclear. The germline V gene encodes CDR1 LNHNV and CDR2 YYDKDF (reference sequence). V shed 0 bases and J shed 3 bases, with 12 bases lying between them. CDR3 size: 16 residues. DNA of the CDR3: TGTGCCACCAGCAGAGATCTAGGCCCGGCCAATCAGCCCCAGCATTTT. This sequence encodes CATSRDLGPANQPQHF.

V usage is TRBV5-6 and J usage is TRBJ2-2, with D possibly TRBD1 on 6 matching bases. This CDR3 is built from 17 residues. Trimming shortened V by 1 base and J by 4 bases, and 17 bases separated the two germline ends. CDR1 is SGHDT, CDR2 YYEEEE, per germline. As DNA, the CDR3 is TGTGCCAGCAGCTTGCAGGGGCCGATAAGAACCACCGGGGAGCTGTTTTTT. It encodes CASSLQGPIRTTGELFF.

In DNA, the CDR3 is TGCAGCGCACTTCTGAACAGGGCGACTGAAGCTTTCTTT. Amino acids: CSALLNRATEAFF. The rearrangement links TRBV29-1 to TRBJ1-1; TRBD1 is a possible D gene (6 bases). Germline V gives CDR1 SQVTM, CDR2 ANQGSEA. The CDR3 spans 13 residues. Trimming removed 7 bases from V and 5 bases from J, with 17 bases in between.

This clone was seen a few times. The chain recombines TRBV7-9 with TRBJ2-1; D perhaps matches TRBD2 (5 bases). The CDR3 contains 14 residues. CDR1 SEHNR and CDR2 FQNEAQ come from the germline V gene (reference sequence). V was shortened by 5 bases and J by 7 bases, with 15 bases between the two germline ends. CDR3 DNA sequence: TGTGCCAGCAGCCACAGAAACCGGGGAAATGAGCAGTTCTTC. It codes for CASSHRNRGNEQFF.

The chain has TRBV6-4 and TRBJ2-7; TRBD1 aligns across 7 bases. Germline V gene sequence: CDR1 MRHNA, CDR2 SNTAGT. CDR3 size: 17 residues. V trimming: 0 bases; J trimming: 3 bases; junction bases outside the gene matches: 11. CDR3 amino acids: CASSDSTSDRDFYEQYF. The CDR3 nucleotides are TGTGCCAGCAGTGACTCGACATCAGACAGGGATTTCTACGAGCAGTACTTC.

This sequence joins TRBV29-1 and TRBJ1-1; D perhaps matches TRBD1 (5 bases). This CDR3 region has 13 residues. Trimming pared 6 bases from V and 1 base from J, leaving 12 bases between. Germline V lookup: CDR1 SQVTM, CDR2 ANQGSEA. CDR3 region: CSVHTGTNTEAFF. The DNA for the CDR3 is TGCAGCGTGCATACCGGGACGAACACTGAAGCTTTCTTT.

J is TRBJ1-5 and V is TRBV11-2; D is unclear. CDR1 and CDR2 (germline): SGHAT, FQNNGV. The CDR3 length is 15 residues. Trimming shortened V by 1 base and J by 1 base, and 8 bases separated the two germline ends. CDR3 in amino acids: CASSLAGQSNQPQHF. The CDR3 DNA reads TGTGCCAGCAGCTTAGCCGGCCAGAGCAATCAGCCCCAGCATTTT.

This clone is a singleton in its sample. J is TRBJ2-3 and V is TRBV25-1; 8 nucleotides match TRBD2. Germline V gives CDR1 MGHDK, CDR2 SYGVNS. This CDR3 is built from 14 residues. V was pared by 3 bases and J by 3 bases, with 2 bases of the junction left unmatched. The CDR3 sequence is CASSEGTSTDTQYF. DNA of the CDR3: TGTGCCAGCAGTGAGGGGACTAGTACAGATACGCAGTATTTT.

The chain recombines TRBV30 with TRBJ2-5, with 12 nucleotides matching TRBD2. The CDR3 loop spans 15 amino acids. Germline V gives CDR1 GTSNPN, CDR2 SVGIG (reference sequence). V lost 3 bases and J lost 1; bases outside the gene matches: 3. The CDR3 region is CAWSGLAGPQETQYF. Here the CDR3 DNA reads TGTGCCTGGAGCGGACTAGCGGGGCCCCAAGAGACCCAGTACTTC.